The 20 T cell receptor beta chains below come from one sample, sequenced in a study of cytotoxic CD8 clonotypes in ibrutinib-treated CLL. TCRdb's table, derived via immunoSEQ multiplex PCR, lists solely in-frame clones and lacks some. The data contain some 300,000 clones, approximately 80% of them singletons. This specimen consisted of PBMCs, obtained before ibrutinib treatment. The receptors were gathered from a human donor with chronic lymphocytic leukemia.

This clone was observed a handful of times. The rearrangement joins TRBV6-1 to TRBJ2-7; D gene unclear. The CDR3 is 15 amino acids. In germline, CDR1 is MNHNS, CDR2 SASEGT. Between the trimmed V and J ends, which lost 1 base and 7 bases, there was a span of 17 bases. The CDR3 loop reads CASSEVHYLASEQYF. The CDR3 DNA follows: TGTGCCAGCAGTGAAGTACACTATTTGGCTAGTGAGCAGTACTTC.

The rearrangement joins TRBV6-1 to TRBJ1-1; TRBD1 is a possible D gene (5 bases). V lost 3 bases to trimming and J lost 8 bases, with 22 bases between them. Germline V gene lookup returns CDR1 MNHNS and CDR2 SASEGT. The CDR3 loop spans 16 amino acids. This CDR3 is CASSDLGRTLNWEAFF. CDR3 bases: TGTGCCAGCAGTGACCTGGGACGTACTTTGAACTGGGAAGCTTTCTTT.

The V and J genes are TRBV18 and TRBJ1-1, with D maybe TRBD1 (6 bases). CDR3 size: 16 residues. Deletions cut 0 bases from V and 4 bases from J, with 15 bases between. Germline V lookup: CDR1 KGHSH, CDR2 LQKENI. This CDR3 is CASSPPVGAGATEAFF. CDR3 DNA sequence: TGTGCCAGCTCACCACCTGTGGGGGCTGGGGCCACTGAAGCTTTCTTT.

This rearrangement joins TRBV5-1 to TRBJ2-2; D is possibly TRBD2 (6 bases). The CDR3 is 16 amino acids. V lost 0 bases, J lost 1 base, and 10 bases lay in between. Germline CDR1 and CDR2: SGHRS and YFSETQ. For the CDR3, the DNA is TGCGCCAGCAGCTTGGCCCAGCGGGTGAACACCGGGGAGCTGTTTTTT. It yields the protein CASSLAQRVNTGELFF.

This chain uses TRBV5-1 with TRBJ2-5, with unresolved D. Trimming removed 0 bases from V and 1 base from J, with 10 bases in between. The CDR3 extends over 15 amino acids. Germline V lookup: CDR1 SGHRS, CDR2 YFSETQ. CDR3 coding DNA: TGCGCCAGCAGCTTGGTTCCCCAGTCCCAAGAGACCCAGTACTTC. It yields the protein CASSLVPQSQETQYF.

The CDR3 loop reads CSGLSTSGIWEQYF. The CDR3 DNA reads as TGCAGCGGATTGTCGACTAGCGGGATTTGGGAGCAGTACTTC. J is TRBJ2-7 and V is TRBV29-1; 11 nucleotides agree with TRBD2. This CDR3 region has 14 residues. The germline V gene has CDR1 SQVTM and CDR2 ANQGSEA. Losses at the gene ends were 7 bases for V and 7 bases for J; bases not matched to a gene: 12.

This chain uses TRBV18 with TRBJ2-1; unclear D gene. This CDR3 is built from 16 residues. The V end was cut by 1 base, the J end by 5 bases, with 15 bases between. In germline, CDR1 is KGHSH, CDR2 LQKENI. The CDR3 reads CASSPLATVQDNEQFF. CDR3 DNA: TGTGCCAGCTCACCACTCGCCACGGTCCAAGACAATGAGCAGTTCTTC. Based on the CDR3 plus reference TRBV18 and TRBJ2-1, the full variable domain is NAGVMQNPRHLVRRRGQEARLRCSPMKGHSHVYWYRQLPEEGLKFMVYLQKENIIDESGMPKERFSAEFPKEGPSILRIQQVVRGDSAAYFCASSPLATVQDNEQFFGPGTRLTVL.

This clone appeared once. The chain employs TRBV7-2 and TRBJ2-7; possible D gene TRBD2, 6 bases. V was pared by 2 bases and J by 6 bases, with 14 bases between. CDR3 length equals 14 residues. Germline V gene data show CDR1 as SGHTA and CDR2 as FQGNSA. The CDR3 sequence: CASSLPTTSFEQYF. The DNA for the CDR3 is TGTGCCAGCAGCTTACCGACGACTAGTTTCGAGCAGTACTTC.

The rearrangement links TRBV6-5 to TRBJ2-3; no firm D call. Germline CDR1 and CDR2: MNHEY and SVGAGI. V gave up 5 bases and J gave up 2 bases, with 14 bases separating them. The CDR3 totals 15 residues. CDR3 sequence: CASSGQSPNTDTQYF. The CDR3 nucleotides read TGTGCCAGCAGTGGGCAGAGTCCTAACACAGATACGCAGTATTTT.

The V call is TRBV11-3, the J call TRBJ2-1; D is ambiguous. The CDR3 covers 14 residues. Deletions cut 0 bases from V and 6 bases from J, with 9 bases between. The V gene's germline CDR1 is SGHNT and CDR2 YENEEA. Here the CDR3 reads CASSLDSRSNEQFF. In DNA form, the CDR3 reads TGTGCCAGCAGCTTAGATTCGCGCAGCAATGAGCAGTTCTTC.

The CDR3 DNA sequence: TGTGCCATCAGTGACCGGGGACAGGTAAACACTGAAGCTTTCTTT. This translates into CAISDRGQVNTEAFF. The chain carries TRBV10-3 and TRBJ1-1; 8 bases are a match to TRBD1. CDR3 length: 15 residues. The V gene's germline CDR1 is ENHRY and CDR2 SYGVKD. V lost 3 bases, J lost 2 bases, and 5 bases stayed unmatched.

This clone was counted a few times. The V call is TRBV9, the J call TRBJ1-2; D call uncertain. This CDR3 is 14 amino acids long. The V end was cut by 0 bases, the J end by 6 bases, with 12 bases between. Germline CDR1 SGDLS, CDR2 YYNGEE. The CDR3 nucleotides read TGTGCCAGCAGCGTAGCTAAGCGGGGAGATGGCTACACCTTC. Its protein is CASSVAKRGDGYTF.

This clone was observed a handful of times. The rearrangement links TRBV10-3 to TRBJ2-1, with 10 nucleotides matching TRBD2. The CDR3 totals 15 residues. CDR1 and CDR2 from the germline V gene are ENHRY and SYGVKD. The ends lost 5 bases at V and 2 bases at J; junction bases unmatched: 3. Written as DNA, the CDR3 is TGTGCCATCAGTCGGACTAGCGGACCCTACAATGAGCAGTTCTTC. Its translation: CAISRTSGPYNEQFF.

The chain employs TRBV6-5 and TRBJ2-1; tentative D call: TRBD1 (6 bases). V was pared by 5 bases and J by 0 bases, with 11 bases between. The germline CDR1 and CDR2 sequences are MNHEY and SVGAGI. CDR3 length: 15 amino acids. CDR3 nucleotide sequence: TGTGCCAGCAGTAGACAGGATTACTCCTACAATGAGCAGTTCTTC. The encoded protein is CASSRQDYSYNEQFF.

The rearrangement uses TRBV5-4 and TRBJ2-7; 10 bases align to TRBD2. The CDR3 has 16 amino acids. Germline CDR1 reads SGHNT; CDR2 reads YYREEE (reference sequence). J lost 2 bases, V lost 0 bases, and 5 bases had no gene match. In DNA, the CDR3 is TGTGCCAGCAGCTTGGATCTAGCGGGAGCGACCTACGAGCAGTACTTC. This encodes CASSLDLAGATYEQYF.

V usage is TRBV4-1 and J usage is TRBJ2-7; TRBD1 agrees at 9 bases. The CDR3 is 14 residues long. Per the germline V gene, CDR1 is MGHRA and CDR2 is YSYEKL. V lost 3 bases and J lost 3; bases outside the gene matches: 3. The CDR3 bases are TGCGCCAGCAGCCACCGGGACAGGGTCTACGAGCAGTACTTC. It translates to CASSHRDRVYEQYF.

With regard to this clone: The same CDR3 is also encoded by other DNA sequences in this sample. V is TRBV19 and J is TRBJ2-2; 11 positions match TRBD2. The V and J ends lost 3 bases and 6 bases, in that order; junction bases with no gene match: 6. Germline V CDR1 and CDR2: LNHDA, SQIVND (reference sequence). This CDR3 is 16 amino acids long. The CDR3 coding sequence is TGTGCCAGTAGTATTGTAGCGGGAGGGCCCTCCGGGGAGCTGTTTTTT. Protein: CASSIVAGGPSGELFF.

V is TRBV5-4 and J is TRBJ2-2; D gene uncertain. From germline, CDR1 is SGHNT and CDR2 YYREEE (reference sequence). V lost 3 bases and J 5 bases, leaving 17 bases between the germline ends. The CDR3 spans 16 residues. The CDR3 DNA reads TGTGCCAGCAGCTCACCTAAATCGGACGGTACCGGGGAGCTGTTTTTT. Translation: CASSSPKSDGTGELFF.

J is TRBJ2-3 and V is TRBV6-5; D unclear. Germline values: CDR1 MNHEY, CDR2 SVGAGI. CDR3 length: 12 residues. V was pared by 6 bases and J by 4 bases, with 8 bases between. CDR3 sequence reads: CASRPGPDTQYF. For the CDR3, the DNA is TGTGCCAGCAGGCCAGGTCCAGATACGCAGTATTTT.

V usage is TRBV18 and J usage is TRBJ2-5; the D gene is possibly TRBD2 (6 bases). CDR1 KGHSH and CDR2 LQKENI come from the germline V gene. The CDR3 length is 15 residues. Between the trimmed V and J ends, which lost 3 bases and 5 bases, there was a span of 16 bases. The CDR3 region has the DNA TGTGCCAGCTCACCCGAGTGGGGGGAGATGGAGACCCAGTACTTC. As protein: CASSPEWGEMETQYF.